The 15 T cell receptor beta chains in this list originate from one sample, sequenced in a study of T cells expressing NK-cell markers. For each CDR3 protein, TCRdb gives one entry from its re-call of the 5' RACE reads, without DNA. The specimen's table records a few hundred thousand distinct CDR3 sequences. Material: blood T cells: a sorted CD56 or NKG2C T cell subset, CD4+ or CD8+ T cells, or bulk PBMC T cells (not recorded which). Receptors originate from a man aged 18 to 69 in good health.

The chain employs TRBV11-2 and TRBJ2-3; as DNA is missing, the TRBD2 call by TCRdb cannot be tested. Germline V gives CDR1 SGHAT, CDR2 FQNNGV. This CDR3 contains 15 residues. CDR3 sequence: CASSPSRTSTDTQYF.

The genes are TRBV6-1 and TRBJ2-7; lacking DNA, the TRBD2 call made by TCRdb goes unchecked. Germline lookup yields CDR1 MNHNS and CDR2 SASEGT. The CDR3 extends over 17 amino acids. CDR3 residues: CASLKGHSGGNTYEQYF.

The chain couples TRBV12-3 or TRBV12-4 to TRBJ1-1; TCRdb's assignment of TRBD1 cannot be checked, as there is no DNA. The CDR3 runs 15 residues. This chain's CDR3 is CASRKGDGGGPKAFF.

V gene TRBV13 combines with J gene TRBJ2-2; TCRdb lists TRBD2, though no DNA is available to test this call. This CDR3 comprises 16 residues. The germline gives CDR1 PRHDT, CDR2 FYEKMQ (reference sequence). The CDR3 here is CASRYLAGTNTGELFF.

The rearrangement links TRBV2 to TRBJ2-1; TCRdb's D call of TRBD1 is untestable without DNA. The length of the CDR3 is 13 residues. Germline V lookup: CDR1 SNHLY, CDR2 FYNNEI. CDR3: CASSETGLDEQFF.

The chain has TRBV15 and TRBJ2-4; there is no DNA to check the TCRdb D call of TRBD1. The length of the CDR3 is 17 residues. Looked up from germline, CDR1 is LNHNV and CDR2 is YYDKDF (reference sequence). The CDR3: CATSRDVQELAKNIQYF. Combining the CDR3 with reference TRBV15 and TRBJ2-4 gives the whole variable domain DAMVIQNPRYQVTQFGKPVTLSCSQTLNHNVMYWYQQKSSQAPKLLFHYYDKDFNNEADTPDNFQSRRPNTSFCFLDIRSPGLGDTAMYLCATSRDVQELAKNIQYFGAGTRLSVL.

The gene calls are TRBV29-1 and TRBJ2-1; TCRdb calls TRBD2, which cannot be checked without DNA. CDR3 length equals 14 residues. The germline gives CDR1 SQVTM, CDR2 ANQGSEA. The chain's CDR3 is CSVDAGWGVNEQFF.

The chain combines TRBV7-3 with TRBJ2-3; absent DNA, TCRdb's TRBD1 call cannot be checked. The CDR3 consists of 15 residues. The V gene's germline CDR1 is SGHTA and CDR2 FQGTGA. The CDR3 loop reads CASSLGALGTDTQYF.

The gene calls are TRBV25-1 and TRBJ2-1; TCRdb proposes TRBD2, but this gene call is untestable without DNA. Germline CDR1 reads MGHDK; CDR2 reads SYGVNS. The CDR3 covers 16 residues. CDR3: CASSEYSGGAYNEQFF. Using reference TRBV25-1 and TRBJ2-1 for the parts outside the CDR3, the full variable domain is EADIYQTPRYLVIGTGKKITLECSQTMGHDKMYWYQQDPGMELHLIHYSYGVNSTEKGDLSSESTVSRIRTEHFPLTLESARPSHTSQYLCASSEYSGGAYNEQFFGPGTRLTVL.

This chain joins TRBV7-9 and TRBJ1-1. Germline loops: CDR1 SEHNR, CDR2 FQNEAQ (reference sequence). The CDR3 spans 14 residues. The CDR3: CASSLPQARDEAFF.

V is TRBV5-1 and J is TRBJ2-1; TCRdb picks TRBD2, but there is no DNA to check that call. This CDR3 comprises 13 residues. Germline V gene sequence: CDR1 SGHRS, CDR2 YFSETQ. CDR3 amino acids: CASSLAGGPPQFF.

CDR3: CASRNDDSGNTIYF. The chain has TRBV6-1 and TRBJ1-3. The CDR3 has 14 residues. CDR1 is MNHNS, CDR2 SASEGT, per germline.

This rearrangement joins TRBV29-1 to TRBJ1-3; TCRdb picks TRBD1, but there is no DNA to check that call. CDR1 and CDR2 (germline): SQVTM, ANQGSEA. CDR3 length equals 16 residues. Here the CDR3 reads CSVERLDISSGNTIYF.

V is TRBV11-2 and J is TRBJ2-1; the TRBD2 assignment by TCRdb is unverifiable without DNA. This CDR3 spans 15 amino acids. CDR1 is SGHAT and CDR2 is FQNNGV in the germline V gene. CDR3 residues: CASSYSGGAGNEQFF.

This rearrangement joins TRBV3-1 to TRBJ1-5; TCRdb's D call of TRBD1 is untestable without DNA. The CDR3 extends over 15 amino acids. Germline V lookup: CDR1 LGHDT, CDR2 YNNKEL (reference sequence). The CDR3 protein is CASSPREAHNQPQHF.